What follows are 26 T cell receptor beta chains derived from one specimen sequenced in a study of blood T cells in healthy people across ages. It was with a sample-barcoded 5' primer and a J-beta primer mix that a second PCR of roughly 7 to 12 cycles was run. TCRdb used MiXCR to reprocess the 5' RACE reads, holding one entry per CDR3 protein. The table has around 1,500,000 distinct CDR3 sequences, approximately 38% seen once. Material for sequencing was blood. The receptors were sampled from a woman aged 18 to 35 in good health.

This chain uses TRBV20-1 with TRBJ2-7; 8 positions match TRBD1. The V gene end was trimmed by 6 bases and the J gene end by 2 bases; junction bases not matched to a gene: 15. Per germline, CDR1 DFQATT and CDR2 SNEGSKA (reference sequence). CDR3 length: 16 amino acids. The CDR3 sequence is CSAGGRFDRGTYEQYF. The CDR3 nucleotides read TGCAGTGCGGGCGGCCGGTTCGACAGGGGAACCTACGAGCAGTACTTC.

Of note for this clonotype: A clone one base away is much larger, so this may be a read error. This chain links TRBV4-1 with TRBJ2-5; 13 nucleotides agree with TRBD2. Germline V gene data show CDR1 as MGHRA and CDR2 as YSYEKL. The CDR3 runs 16 residues. V lost 3 bases, J lost 11 bases, and 12 bases stayed unmatched. DNA for the CDR3: TGCGCCAGCAGCCAGCTACTAGCGGGGGGGGTCTATGAGCAGTACTTC. This sequence encodes CASSQLLAGGVYEQYF.

The chain uses TRBV4-1 and TRBJ1-2; D is unresolved. V was pared by 1 base and J by 5 bases, with 11 bases between. From germline, CDR1 is MGHRA and CDR2 YSYEKL. The CDR3 consists of 14 residues. CDR3 coding DNA: TGCGCCAGCAGCCAAGGAGCACATGAATATGGCTACACCTTC. Protein sequence: CASSQGAHEYGYTF.

This clonotype has a handful of counts. The J gene is TRBJ2-1, the V gene TRBV10-3; maybe TRBD2 (6 bases). Germline V gene sequence: CDR1 ENHRY, CDR2 SYGVKD. V lost 0 bases and J 9 bases, leaving 21 bases between the germline ends. This CDR3 region has 17 residues. CDR3 in amino acids: CAISESPGTSVEGEQFF. The CDR3 coding sequence is TGTGCCATCAGTGAGTCACCCGGGACTTCCGTCGAAGGTGAGCAGTTCTTC.

The chain links TRBV20-1 to TRBJ1-2; D remains unclear. CDR1 is DFQATT, CDR2 SNEGSKA, per germline (reference sequence). V dropped 4 bases and J dropped 0 bases, with 9 bases sitting between them. The CDR3 consists of 13 residues. In DNA, the CDR3 is TGCAGTGCTATGCTGGTTTCTAACTATGGCTACACCTTC. Its protein product is CSAMLVSNYGYTF.

V gene TRBV9 combines with J gene TRBJ1-1; D perhaps matches TRBD1 (5 bases). Germline CDR1 is SGDLS and CDR2 is YYNGEE. There are 14 residues in the CDR3. Deletions cut 3 bases from V and 1 base from J, with 10 bases between. The CDR3: CASSAQVGNTEAFF. As DNA, the CDR3 is TGTGCCAGCAGCGCACAGGTTGGGAACACTGAAGCTTTCTTT.

J is TRBJ2-1 and V is TRBV20-1; 7 bases align to TRBD1. Germline V gene data show CDR1 as DFQATT and CDR2 as SNEGSKA (reference sequence). The CDR3 sequence is 15 residues long. J lost 4 bases, V lost 6 bases, and 12 bases had no gene match. CDR3 nucleotides: TGCAGTGCCTTGTTACCCGGGACAGCTTACAATGAGCAGTTCTTC. As protein: CSALLPGTAYNEQFF.

The genes are TRBV5-5 and TRBJ2-3; D not certain. Trimming left V 4 bases short and J 7 bases short, with 13 bases between. The CDR3 spans 13 residues. CDR1 and CDR2 from the germline V gene are SGHKS and YYEKEE (reference sequence). The CDR3 coding sequence is TGTGCCAGCAGCAGGCAGATTGAGAATACGCAGTATTTT. Its protein is CASSRQIENTQYF.

This clonotype was counted ten times or more. The rearrangement joins TRBV29-1 to TRBJ2-7; D uncertain. The CDR3 covers 13 residues. With 0 bases removed from V and 2 bases from J, the gap between germline ends came to 8 bases. Germline assignment: CDR1 SQVTM and CDR2 ANQGSEA. In DNA form, the CDR3 reads TGCAGCGTTGAAGATATGGACCCCTACGAGCAGTACTTC. Amino acids: CSVEDMDPYEQYF.

The chain uses TRBV28 and TRBJ2-3, with D uncertain. There are 14 residues in the CDR3. Trimming pared 7 bases from V and 2 bases from J, leaving 13 bases between. Germline assignment: CDR1 MDHEN and CDR2 SYDVKM. The CDR3 DNA sequence: TGTGCCAGCATTCCCGCGGTATTCACAGATACGCAGTATTTT. Translating gives CASIPAVFTDTQYF. The variable domain in full, with the rest retrieved from reference TRBV28 and TRBJ2-3, is DVKVTQSSRYLVKRTGEKVFLECVQDMDHENMFWYRQDPGLGLRLIYFSYDVKMKEKGDIPEGYSVSREKKERFSLILESASTNQTSMYLCASIPAVFTDTQYFGPGTRLTVL.

The chain couples TRBV12-3 or TRBV12-4 to TRBJ2-5, with D tentatively TRBD1 or TRBD2 (5 bases each). The CDR3 is 12 residues long. V shed 10 bases and J shed 7 bases, with 16 bases lying between them. The CDR3, as DNA: TGTGCCACCGGTCAGGGTCGGGGGACCCAGTACTTC. It codes for CATGQGRGTQYF.

There are a few counts of this clonotype. The V gene is TRBV6-5, the J gene TRBJ1-1; D not resolved. Germline V gene data show CDR1 as MNHEY and CDR2 as SVGAGI. Deletions cut 0 bases from V and 3 bases from J, with 11 bases between. The CDR3 is made up of 15 amino acids. CDR3 nucleotides: TGTGCCAGCAGTTACTCGAGAGGGAGTCACACTGAAGCTTTCTTT. Its protein product is CASSYSRGSHTEAFF.

V usage is TRBV6-6 and J usage is TRBJ1-2; 8 bases fit TRBD1. Per germline, CDR1 MNHNY and CDR2 SVGAGI (reference sequence). Trimming cost V 8 bases and J 3 bases; bases outside gene matches: 2. CDR3 length: 12 amino acids. The CDR3 protein is CASGQGHYGYTF. CDR3 sequence (DNA): TGTGCCAGCGGACAGGGACACTATGGCTACACCTTC.

This clonotype has more than one count but fewer than ten. The CDR3 DNA reads as TGTGCCAGCAGTTTCCGAGAGGGAGCGGGAGTGGGGGAGCAGTACTTC. Translation gives CASSFREGAGVGEQYF. This chain connects TRBV12-3 or TRBV12-4 to TRBJ2-7, with TRBD2 identical over 8 bases. CDR3 size: 16 residues. Unmatched junction bases numbered 14, after V lost 3 bases and J lost 7 bases.

The rearrangement links TRBV6-1 to TRBJ1-2; the match to TRBD1 covers 10 bases. This CDR3 contains 14 residues. CDR1 and CDR2 (germline): MNHNS, SASEGT. The ends lost 0 bases at V and 8 bases at J; junction bases unmatched: 3. This CDR3 is CASSEAGTGDGYTF. CDR3 DNA: TGTGCCAGCAGTGAAGCCGGGACAGGGGACGGCTACACCTTC.

V is TRBV28 and J is TRBJ2-7, with 15 bases that match TRBD2. With 5 bases clipped from V and 3 bases from J, the junction kept 8 bases outside the gene matches. This CDR3 is 17 amino acids long. Germline V gives CDR1 MDHEN, CDR2 SYDVKM. The DNA of the CDR3 is TGTGCCAGCAGTCCGCCGGGACTAGCGGGGGGCATCTACGAGCAGTACTTC. Protein: CASSPPGLAGGIYEQYF.

This clonotype has just a few counts. This chain uses TRBV7-2 with TRBJ2-1, with 9 bases lining up with TRBD2. CDR1 SGHTA and CDR2 FQGNSA come from the germline V gene. The length of the CDR3 is 15 residues. The junction had 15 bases not matched to a gene; V was cut back by 8 bases and J by 10 bases. The CDR3 nucleotides are TGTGCCAGCCAGCAGTGGGGAGCGGGAGGCTGGGAGCAGTTCTTC. Encoded protein: CASQQWGAGGWEQFF.

The table lists this clonotype with a count of one. CDR3 loop: CASSLGDRRETQYF. CDR3 DNA: TGTGCCAGCAGCTTAGGAGACAGACGGGAGACCCAGTACTTC. V and J are TRBV7-2 and TRBJ2-7; the D gene is possibly TRBD1 (5 bases). The J call may be mistaken, given a closer DNA end match to TRBJ2-5. Looked up from germline, CDR1 is SGHTA and CDR2 is FQGNSA. This CDR3 region has 14 residues.

In DNA, the CDR3 is TGTGCCAGCAGTTTAGCCCCCATGAGCACAGATACGCAGTATTTT. It encodes CASSLAPMSTDTQYF. The gene calls are TRBV12-3 or TRBV12-4 and TRBJ2-3; D uncertain. V was shortened by 0 bases and J by 0 bases, with 7 bases between the two germline ends. The CDR3 runs to 15 residues.

Concerning this clonotype: A read error may account for a junction end that differs from germline. The gene calls are TRBV5-1 and TRBJ1-2; a weak D match, TRBD1 (5 bases). This CDR3 contains 15 residues. Germline V gene data show CDR1 as SGHRS and CDR2 as YFSETQ. This CDR3 is CASSLDGHANYDYTF. In DNA, the CDR3 is TGCGCCAGCAGCCTGGACGGACACGCTAACTATGACTACACCTTC.

This clonotype was counted only a few times. V is TRBV18 and J is TRBJ2-3; tentative D call: TRBD2 (5 bases). CDR1 and CDR2 from the germline V gene are KGHSH and LQKENI. The CDR3 runs 14 residues. V was cut by 3 bases and J by 6 bases, with 13 bases left in between. CDR3 protein: CASSPRTSDDTQYF. The CDR3 DNA follows: TGTGCCAGCTCACCCCGGACTTCCGACGATACGCAGTATTTT.

V usage is TRBV7-2 and J usage is TRBJ1-1, with D uncertain. This CDR3 region has 12 residues. The germline V gene encodes CDR1 SGHTA and CDR2 FQGNSA. V lost 5 bases and J lost 7, with 11 bases in between. The CDR3 spells CASSAVLGEAFF. CDR3 bases: TGTGCCAGCAGCGCGGTGTTGGGTGAAGCTTTCTTT.

This clonotype was observed a handful of times. This rearrangement joins TRBV20-1 to TRBJ2-3; either TRBD1 or TRBD2 may fit D (5 bases each). V was trimmed by 0 bases and J by 1 base, leaving 11 bases between them. CDR1 is DFQATT, CDR2 SNEGSKA, per germline (reference sequence). The length of the CDR3 is 15 residues. Here the CDR3 reads CSARESGARTDTQYF. The CDR3 DNA reads as TGCAGTGCTAGAGAATCCGGGGCCCGCACAGATACGCAGTATTTT.

V usage is TRBV15 and J usage is TRBJ2-5; D may be TRBD1 (6 bases). V was trimmed by 0 bases and J by 5 bases, leaving 10 bases between them. Looked up from germline, CDR1 is LNHNV and CDR2 is YYDKDF (reference sequence). The CDR3 has 14 amino acids. Here the CDR3 DNA reads TGTGCCACCAGCAGAGACAGGGGTTGGGAGACCCAGTACTTC. Amino acid sequence: CATSRDRGWETQYF.

The CDR3 loop reads CSVPPRLREQYF. The DNA for the CDR3 is TGCAGTGTCCCCCCAAGACTACGAGAGCAGTACTTC. This chain links TRBV20-1 with TRBJ2-7, with D tentatively TRBD2 (5 bases). Per germline, CDR1 DFQATT and CDR2 SNEGSKA (reference sequence). The CDR3 spans 12 residues. Trimming left V 7 bases short and J 7 bases short, with 17 bases between.

The V and J genes are TRBV6-6 and TRBJ1-2; a possible D gene is TRBD1 (6 bases). In germline, CDR1 is MNHNY, CDR2 SVGAGI (reference sequence). V lost 7 bases, J lost 4 bases, and 16 bases lay in between. The CDR3 loop spans 14 amino acids. The CDR3 nucleotides read TGTGCCAGCACCATTGATGGACAGTCCTATGGCTACACCTTC. Protein sequence: CASTIDGQSYGYTF.